This record covers a single T cell receptor (beta chain). A few counts support this clonotype. Its specific antigen is unknown. A read error may explain this, as a much larger clone is one base away. The data are from a study of blood T cells in healthy people across ages (dated by TCRdb to 2014 to 2015). For the wider study: In model experiments, roughly one uniquely barcoded TCR beta cDNA molecule per two T cells was captured by template switching. The study measured age-related changes in TCR beta repertoire diversity using deep sequencing normalized with unique cDNA molecular identifiers. Four age groups were formed from the donors: young (average around 15 years), middle-aged (less than 40), aged (more than 55) and long-lived (about 80). To avoid experimental bias, donors of different ages were spread randomly across the sequencing lanes. Two additional independent replicas of 1 million unique cDNA reads from the same blood draw were analyzed for two donors (one aged 18 to 30 and one aged 80 or older). Paper-wide results and their limitations: Compared with the aged group, more naive CD4+ T cells, fewer expanded clones and increased TCR diversity were shown by the long-lived group, suggesting age selection. Donor CMV infection status was unknown, potentially confounding age-related changes in expanded clonotypes. Bulk unsorted PBMC profiling prevented conclusive comparison of naive and antigen-experienced compartments. Observed TCR beta diversity correlated strongly with the percentage of naive T cells measured by flow cytometry. As age increased, observed TCR beta diversity per million T cells dropped in a roughly linear way, and a significant reduction was already evident by age approximately 40. Estimates of total diversity based on one million sequenced T cells were regarded as lower bounds and as underestimates.

Counted from cysteine to phenylalanine, this CDR3 has 14 amino acids. Of the read, only the CDR3 DNA is kept; its 42 bases are in frame from base 1. For CDR1 and CDR2, the germline V gene lists SQVTM and ANQGSEA. Donors were about 36 systemically healthy Caucasian individuals from Russia aged roughly 6 to 100 years. Each donor gave ten milliliters of peripheral blood, collected into EDTA-treated Vacutainer tubes. PBMCs were isolated by Ficoll-Paque density-gradient centrifugation, with at least 7 million obtained per sample. Trizol reagent was used to extract total RNA from PBMCs, with at least 5.5 micrograms per sample. Naive CD45RAhigh/CD27high T cell percentages were measured by flow cytometry on a PBMC aliquot from every donor. Libraries were made using 5' RACE. Sequencing took place on an Illumina HiSeq 2500. A second PCR of about 6 to 12 cycles was run with a J-beta primer mix and a sample-barcoded 5' primer. A unique molecular identifier was introduced onto each TCR beta cDNA molecule by a template-switch 5' adaptor carrying 12 random nucleotides. At least 2.5 million CDR3-containing paired-end reads were obtained from each sample. All of the RNA was converted into first-strand cDNA using the Mint cDNA synthesis kit, with a TRBC-specific oligonucleotide serving as the primer. Following uracil-DNA glycosylase treatment, a first 18-cycle PCR with universal primers M1SS and BC2_uni_R was performed on all cDNA. The study's own analysis went as follows. Normalization of each sample was performed by random selection of 1 million high-quality reads, each carrying a distinct molecular identifier. Reads sharing molecular identifiers were discarded rather than binned into consensus sequences. MiTCR, with a Q25 quality threshold and the strictest error-elimination algorithm, was used for CDR3 identification, clonotype clustering and error correction. A nonparametric unseen species model with Euler transformation was used to estimate a lower bound on total TCR beta diversity. TCRdb itself trimmed the public reads at Q25 with fastp, ran MiXCR and retained productive beta chains. Identical CDR3 protein sequences are pooled into one entry, listed with their most common genes and DNA. What appears here as the V and J calls and clone size reflects TCRdb's work, not the paper's. This sample gives some 1.5 million distinct CDR3 sequences in total; 28% of them show up just once. The ten top clones hold around 7.7% of the sample.

The sequence is built from TRBV29-1 and TRBJ1-2; the D gene is unclear. Material for sequencing was blood. The source is a woman aged 25 to 45 in good health. The CDR3 protein: CSVVYAVANYGHTF. The sequenced DNA: TGCAGCGTTGTTTACGCAGTAGCTAACTATGGCCACACCTTC.